The present entry profiles one T cell receptor (beta chain) with its context. Its antigen is as yet unknown. Trimming left V 3 bases short and J 7 bases short, with 24 bases between. Per the germline V gene, CDR1 is MDHEN and CDR2 is SYDVKM. CDR3 length equals 18 residues. Assay: immunoSEQ multiplex PCR; the TCRdb copy retains only in-frame clones and omits some. The sample yields tens of thousands of clones, about 87% seen once. This sample is drawn from a study of graft-versus-host responses after intestinal transplantation. Study-level information: Recipients had transplants, and these were multivisceral, liver-intestinal, or isolated intestinal. All of the recipients had induction that used anti-thymocyte globulin, then tacrolimus and steroids for two to four years.

The source is a human donor who was the organ donor for an intestinal transplant. Here the sequenced sample was unstimulated CD4+ T cells sorted from spleen or lymph node cells, taken before transplant. The chain has TRBV28 and TRBJ1-4, with a weak D call TRBD1 (5 bases). The CDR3 loop reads CASSLRGGVEEDREKLFF. CDR3 DNA sequence: TGTGCCAGCAGTTTGAGGGGAGGGGTGGAGGAGGACCGTGAAAAACTGTTTTTT.